The TCR beta chain described here comes from a study of T cell repertoires in cytomegalovirus infection. Study-wide background: Well-studied HLA-B-restricted epitopes and recently identified HLA-C-restricted epitopes of CMV were both used in the study. Study-level findings and limits: There were carriers of CMV plus the relevant HLA, and cumulative public TCR beta family frequency identified them.

V dropped 4 bases and J dropped 1 base, with 8 bases sitting between them. CDR1 SEHNR and CDR2 FQNEAQ come from the germline V gene (reference sequence). The CDR3 totals 15 residues. MiXCR, run by TCRdb on the reads, gives a single entry per CDR3 protein. The sample shows some 350,000 distinct CDR3 sequences, 25% to 35% of them seen only once. In the case of this clonotype: Its antigen is currently unknown.

The TCR comes from a human donor in good health (CMV status not recorded). Some clones in this sample may be carry-over from other donors' samples. The sequences come from cultured PBMCs, collected from culture after CMV antigen stimulation. The gene calls are TRBV7-9 and TRBJ1-6; D not certain. The CDR3 is CASSSAGSYNSPLHF. The CDR3 DNA reads as TGTGCCAGCAGCTCGGCGGGGTCCTATAATTCACCCCTCCACTTT.